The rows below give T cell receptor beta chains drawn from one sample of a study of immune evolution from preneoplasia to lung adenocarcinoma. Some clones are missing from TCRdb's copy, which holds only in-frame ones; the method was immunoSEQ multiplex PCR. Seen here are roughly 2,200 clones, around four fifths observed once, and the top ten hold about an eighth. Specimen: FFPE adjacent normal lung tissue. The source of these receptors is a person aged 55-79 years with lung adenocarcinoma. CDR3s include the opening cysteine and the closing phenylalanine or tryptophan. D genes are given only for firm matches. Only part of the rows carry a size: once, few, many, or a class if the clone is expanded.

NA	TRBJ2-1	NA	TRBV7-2	TGTGCCAGCAGCTTAGATCCCTCGACGGACAATGAGCAGTTCTTC	CASSLDPSTDNEQFF
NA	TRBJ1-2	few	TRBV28	TGTGCCAGCACAACAGCTAACTATGGCTACACCTTC	CASTTANYGYTF
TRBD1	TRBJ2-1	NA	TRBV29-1	TGCAGCGTTGAGATCTGGGACAGTAACTACAATGAGCAGTTCTTC	CSVEIWDSNYNEQFF
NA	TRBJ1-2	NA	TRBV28	TGTGCCAGCAGTCCTGGACAGACGATTTATGGCTACACCTTC	CASSPGQTIYGYTF
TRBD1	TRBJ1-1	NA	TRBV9	TGTGCCAGCAGCGCCTATACAGGGGACTCTGAAGCTTTCTTT	CASSAYTGDSEAFF
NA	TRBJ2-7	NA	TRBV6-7	TGTGCCAGCAGTTACTCGAAAGGGAACGAGCAGTACTTC	CASSYSKGNEQYF
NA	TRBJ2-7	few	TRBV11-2	TGTGCCAGCAGCTTAGATCCGGGGGCCTACGAGCAGTACTTC	CASSLDPGAYEQYF
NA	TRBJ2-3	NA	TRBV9	TGTGCCAGCAACACACCGGGGATTACAGATACGCAGTATTTT	CASNTPGITDTQYF
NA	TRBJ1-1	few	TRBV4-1	TGCGCCAGCAGTCAAAGGGAGAACACTGAAGCTTTCTTT	CASSQRENTEAFF
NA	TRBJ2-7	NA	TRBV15	TGTGCCACCAGCAGAGAAGGAGCGAGCTCCTACGAGCAGTACTTC	CATSREGASSYEQYF
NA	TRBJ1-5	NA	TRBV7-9	TGTGCCAGCAGCTTGGCCCTTGGAGGCAATCAGCCCCAGCATTTT	CASSLALGGNQPQHF
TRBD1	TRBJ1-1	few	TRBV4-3	TGCGCCAGCAGCCAAGATCCCAGGGGGCTTACTGAAGCTTTCTTT	CASSQDPRGLTEAFF
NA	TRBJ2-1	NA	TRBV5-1	TGCGCCAGCAGCTTGGGCAGGAGCTCCTACAATGAGCAGTTCTTC	CASSLGRSSYNEQFF
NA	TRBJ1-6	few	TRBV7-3	TGTGCCAGCAGCTCTCGGGACGTAGTAAATTCACCCCTCCACTTT	CASSSRDVVNSPLHF
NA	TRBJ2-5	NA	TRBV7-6	TGTGCCAGCAGCTTAGTCCCGCCAAAAGAGACCCAGTACTTC	CASSLVPPKETQYF
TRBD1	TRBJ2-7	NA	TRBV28	TGTGCCAGCAGTTCGACTACGACAGGGGGCTACGAGCAGTACTTC	CASSSTTTGGYEQYF
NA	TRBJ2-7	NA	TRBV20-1	TGCAGTGCTAGAGTTACCGAGCAGTACTTC	CSARVTEQYF
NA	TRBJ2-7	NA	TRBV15	TGTGCCACCAGCAGAGAAGGAGCGAGCTCCTACGAGCAGTACTTC	CATSREGASSYEQYF
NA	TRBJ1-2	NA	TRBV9	TGTGCCAGCAGCGTATCGCCGTCCCCCTATGGCTACACCTTC	CASSVSPSPYGYTF
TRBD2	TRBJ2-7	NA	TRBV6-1	TGTGCCAGCAGTGAACGGCTAGCGGAATCCTACGAGCAGTACTTC	CASSERLAESYEQYF
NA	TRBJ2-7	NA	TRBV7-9	TGTGCCTCCAGGGACACCCTAACCTACGAGCAGTACTTC	CASRDTLTYEQYF
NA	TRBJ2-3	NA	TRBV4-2	TGTGCCAGCAGCCAGGATCCGGAGGCAGATACGCAGTATTTT	CASSQDPEADTQYF
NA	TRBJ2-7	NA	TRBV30	TGTGCCTGGAGTGGGCAGCTCTACGAGCAGTACTTC	CAWSGQLYEQYF
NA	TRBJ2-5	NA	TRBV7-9	TGTGCCAGCAGCCGAGGTGAAGGATACTCTAAAGAGACCCAGTACTTC	CASSRGEGYSKETQYF
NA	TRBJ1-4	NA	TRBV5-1	TGCGCCAGCAGCTTGGTGGGGGTCCGGGAAAAACTGTTTTTT	CASSLVGVREKLFF
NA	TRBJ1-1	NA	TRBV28	TGTGCCAGCAGACGTGAACAAAACACTGAAGCTTTCTTT	CASRREQNTEAFF
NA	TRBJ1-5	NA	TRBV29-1	TGCAGCGTTGAAGAGGACAGATATCAGCCCCAGCATTTT	CSVEEDRYQPQHF
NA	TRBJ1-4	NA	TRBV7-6	TGTGCCAGCAGCTTAAATCAGCGGGAAAAACTGTTTTTT	CASSLNQREKLFF
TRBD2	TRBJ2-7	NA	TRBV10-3	TGTGCCATCAGTGAGGGGACTAGCGGGGTCTACGAGCAGTACTTC	CAISEGTSGVYEQYF
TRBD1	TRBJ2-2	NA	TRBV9	TGTGCCAGCAGCTATACTCCGGGACAGGAGGTGAACACCGGGGAGCTGTTTTTT	CASSYTPGQEVNTGELFF
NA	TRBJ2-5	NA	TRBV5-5	TGTGCCAGCAGCTTGGCCTGGGAAGAGACCCAGTACTTC	CASSLAWEETQYF
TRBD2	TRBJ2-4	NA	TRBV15	TGTGCCACCAGCAGCAGAGCGGGGGGAGTAGACATTCAGTACTTC	CATSSRAGGVDIQYF
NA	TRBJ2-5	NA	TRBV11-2	TGTGCCAGCAGCTTAGTTCAGGGTTCGGGGACCCAGTACTTC	CASSLVQGSGTQYF
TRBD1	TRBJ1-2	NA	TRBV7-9	TGTGCCAGCAGCTGGGACAGAAATATCTATGGCTACACCTTC	CASSWDRNIYGYTF
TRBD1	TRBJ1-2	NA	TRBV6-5	TGTGCCAGCAGTGGGACAGGGGCTGGCTACACCTTC	CASSGTGAGYTF
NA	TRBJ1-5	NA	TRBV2	TGTGCCAGCAGGTTGGACAATTTGCAGCCCCAGCATTTT	CASRLDNLQPQHF
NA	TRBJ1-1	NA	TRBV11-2	TGTGCCAGCAGCTTAGTCGGGGCAGGGATGAACACTGAAGCTTTCTTT	CASSLVGAGMNTEAFF
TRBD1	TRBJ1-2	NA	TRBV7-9	TGTGCCAGTCTCCCGGGACAGGGGCGAGGCTACACCTTC	CASLPGQGRGYTF
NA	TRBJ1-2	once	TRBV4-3	TGCGCCAGCAGCCAAGATTGGGGAAAGGGGCTCAACTATGGCTACACCTTC	CASSQDWGKGLNYGYTF
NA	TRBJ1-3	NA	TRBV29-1	TGCAGCGTTGAAGTATGGGAAGCTGGAAACACCATATATTTT	CSVEVWEAGNTIYF
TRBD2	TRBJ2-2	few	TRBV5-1	TGCGCCAGCAGCTTGGGGACTAGCGCGCTGAACACCGGGGAGCTGTTTTTT	CASSLGTSALNTGELFF
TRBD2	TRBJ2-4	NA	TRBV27	TGTGCCAGCAGTCCGCGGACACTAGCGGGGGGGGGAAACATTCAGTACTTC	CASSPRTLAGGGNIQYF
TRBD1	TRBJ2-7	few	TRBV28	TGTGCCAGCAGTTTTGACAGGGAAGAAGGCTACGAGCAGTACTTC	CASSFDREEGYEQYF
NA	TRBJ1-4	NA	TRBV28	TGTGCCAGCAGCGGACAAAGGGGAAAACTGTTTTTT	CASSGQRGKLFF